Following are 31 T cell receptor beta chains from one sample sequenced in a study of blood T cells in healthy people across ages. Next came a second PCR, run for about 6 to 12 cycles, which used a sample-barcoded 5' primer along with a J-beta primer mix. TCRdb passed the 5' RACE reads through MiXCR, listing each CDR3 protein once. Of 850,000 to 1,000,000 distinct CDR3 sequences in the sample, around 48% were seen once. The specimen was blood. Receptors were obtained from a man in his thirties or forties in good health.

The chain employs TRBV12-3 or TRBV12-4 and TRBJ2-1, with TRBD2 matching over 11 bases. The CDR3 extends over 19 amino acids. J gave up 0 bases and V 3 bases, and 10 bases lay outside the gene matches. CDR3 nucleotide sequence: TGTGCCAGCAGTTTTCCTCGACTAGCGGGGCCTAGCTCCTACAATGAGCAGTTCTTC. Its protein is CASSFPRLAGPSSYNEQFF.

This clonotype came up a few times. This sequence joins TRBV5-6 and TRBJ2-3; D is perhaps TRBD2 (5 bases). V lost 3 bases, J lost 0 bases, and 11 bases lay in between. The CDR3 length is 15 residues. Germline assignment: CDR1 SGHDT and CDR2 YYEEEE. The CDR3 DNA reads TGTGCCAGCAGCTCCACGGGGTCTAGCACAGATACGCAGTATTTT. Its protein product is CASSSTGSSTDTQYF.

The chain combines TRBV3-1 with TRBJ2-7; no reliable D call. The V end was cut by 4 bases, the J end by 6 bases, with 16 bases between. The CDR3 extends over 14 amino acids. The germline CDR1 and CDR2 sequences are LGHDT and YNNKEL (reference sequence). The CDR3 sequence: CASSPGRENSEQYF. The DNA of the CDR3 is TGTGCCAGCAGCCCCGGGCGTGAAAACTCCGAGCAGTACTTC.

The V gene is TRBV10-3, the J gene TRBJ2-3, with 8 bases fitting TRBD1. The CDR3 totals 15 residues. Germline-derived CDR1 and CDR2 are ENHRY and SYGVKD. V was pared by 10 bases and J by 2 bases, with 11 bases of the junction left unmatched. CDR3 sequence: CATRSDRGDTDTQYF. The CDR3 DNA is TGTGCCACCAGATCTGACAGGGGAGACACAGATACGCAGTATTTT.

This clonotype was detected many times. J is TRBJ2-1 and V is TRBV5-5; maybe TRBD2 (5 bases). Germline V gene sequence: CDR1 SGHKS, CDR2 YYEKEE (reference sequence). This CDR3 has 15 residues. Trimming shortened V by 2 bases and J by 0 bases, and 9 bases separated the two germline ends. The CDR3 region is CASSFGLGSYNEQFF. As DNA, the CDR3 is TGTGCCAGCAGCTTTGGACTGGGCTCCTACAATGAGCAGTTCTTC.

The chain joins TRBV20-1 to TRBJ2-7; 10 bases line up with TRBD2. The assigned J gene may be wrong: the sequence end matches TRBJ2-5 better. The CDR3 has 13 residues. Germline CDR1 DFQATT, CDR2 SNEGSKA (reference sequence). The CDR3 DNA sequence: TGCAGTGCTGCTAGCGGGGGTGGGGAGACCCAGTACTTC. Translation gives CSAASGGGETQYF.

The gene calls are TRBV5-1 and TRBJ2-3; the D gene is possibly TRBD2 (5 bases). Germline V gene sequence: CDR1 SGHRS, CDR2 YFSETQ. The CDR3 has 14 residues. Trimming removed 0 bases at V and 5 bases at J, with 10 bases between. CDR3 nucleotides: TGCGCCAGCAGCTTGGGGGAGTCGGTAGATACGCAGTATTTT. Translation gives CASSLGESVDTQYF.

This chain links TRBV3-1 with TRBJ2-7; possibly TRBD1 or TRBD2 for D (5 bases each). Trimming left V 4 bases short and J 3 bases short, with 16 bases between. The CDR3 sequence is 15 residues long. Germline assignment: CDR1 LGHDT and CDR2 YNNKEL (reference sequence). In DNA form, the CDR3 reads TGTGCCAGCAGCCCATCCTCGGGACCGTACTACGAGCAGTACTTC. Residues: CASSPSSGPYYEQYF.

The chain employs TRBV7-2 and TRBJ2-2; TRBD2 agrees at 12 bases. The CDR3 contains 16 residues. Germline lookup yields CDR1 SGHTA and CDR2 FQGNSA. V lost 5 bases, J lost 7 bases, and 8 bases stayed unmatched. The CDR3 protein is CASSQASGGASGELFF. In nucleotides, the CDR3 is TGTGCCAGCAGCCAAGCTAGCGGGGGGGCTAGCGGGGAGCTGTTTTTT.

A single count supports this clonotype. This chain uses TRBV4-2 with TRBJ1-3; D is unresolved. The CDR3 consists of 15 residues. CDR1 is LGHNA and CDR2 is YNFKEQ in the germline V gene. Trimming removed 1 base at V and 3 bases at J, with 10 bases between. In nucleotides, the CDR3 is TGTGCCAGCAGCCAAGTCGAGGGAAATGGAAACACCATATATTTT. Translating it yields CASSQVEGNGNTIYF.

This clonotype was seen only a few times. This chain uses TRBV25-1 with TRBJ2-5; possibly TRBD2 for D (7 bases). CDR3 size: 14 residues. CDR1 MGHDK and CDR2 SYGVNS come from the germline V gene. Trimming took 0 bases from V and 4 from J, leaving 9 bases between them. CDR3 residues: CASSEYRGAETQYF. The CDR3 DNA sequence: TGTGCCAGCAGTGAATATCGGGGGGCAGAGACCCAGTACTTC.

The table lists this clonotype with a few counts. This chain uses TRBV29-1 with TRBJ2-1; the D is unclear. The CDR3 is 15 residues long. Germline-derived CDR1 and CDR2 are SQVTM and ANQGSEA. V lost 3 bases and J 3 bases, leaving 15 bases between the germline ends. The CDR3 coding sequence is TGCAGCGTTGAGGGAAGTCCGGCGTTCTACAATGAGCAGTTCTTC. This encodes CSVEGSPAFYNEQFF.

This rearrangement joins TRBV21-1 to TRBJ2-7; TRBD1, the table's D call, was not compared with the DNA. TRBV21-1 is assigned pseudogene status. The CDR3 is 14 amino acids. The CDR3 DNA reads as TGTGCCAGCAGCAAAGTATGCGGGGACCACGAGCAGTACTTC. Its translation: CASSKVCGDHEQYF.

The CDR3 DNA reads as TGTGCCAGCAGCCTCGGGACAGGGGGCGGACAGCCCCAGCATTTT. Translated: CASSLGTGGGQPQHF. The V and J genes are TRBV3-1 and TRBJ1-5, with 12 bases that match TRBD1. After removal of 4 bases from V and 7 bases from J, the junction contained 5 bases not matched to a gene. CDR1 LGHDT and CDR2 YNNKEL come from the germline V gene (reference sequence). The CDR3 is made up of 15 amino acids.

The CDR3 spells CSVEDLPLSETQYF. The DNA for the CDR3 is TGCAGCGTTGAAGATCTCCCGCTCTCGGAGACCCAGTACTTC. The gene calls are TRBV29-1 and TRBJ2-5; D ambiguous. This CDR3 contains 14 residues. Trimming shortened V by 0 bases and J by 5 bases, and 13 bases separated the two germline ends. The germline gives CDR1 SQVTM, CDR2 ANQGSEA.

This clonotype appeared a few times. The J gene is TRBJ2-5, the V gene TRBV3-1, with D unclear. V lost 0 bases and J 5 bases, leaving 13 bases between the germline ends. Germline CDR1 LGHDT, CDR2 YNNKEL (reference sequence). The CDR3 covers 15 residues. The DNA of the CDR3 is TGTGCCAGCAGCCAAGAGTCGTCTAGAACCGAGACCCAGTACTTC. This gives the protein CASSQESSRTETQYF.

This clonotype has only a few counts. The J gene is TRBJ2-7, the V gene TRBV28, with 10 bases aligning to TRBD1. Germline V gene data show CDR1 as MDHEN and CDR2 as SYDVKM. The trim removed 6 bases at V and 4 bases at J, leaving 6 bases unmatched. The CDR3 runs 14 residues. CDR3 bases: TGTGCCAGCAGGCCCGGGACAGGGGTTTACGAGCAGTACTTC. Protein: CASRPGTGVYEQYF.

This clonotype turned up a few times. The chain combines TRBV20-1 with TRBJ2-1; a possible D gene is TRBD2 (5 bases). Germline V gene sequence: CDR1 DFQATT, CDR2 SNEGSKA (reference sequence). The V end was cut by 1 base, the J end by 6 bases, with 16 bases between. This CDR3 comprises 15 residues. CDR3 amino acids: CSARAPSPGSNEQFF. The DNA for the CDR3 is TGCAGTGCTAGAGCACCTAGCCCGGGTTCCAATGAGCAGTTCTTC.

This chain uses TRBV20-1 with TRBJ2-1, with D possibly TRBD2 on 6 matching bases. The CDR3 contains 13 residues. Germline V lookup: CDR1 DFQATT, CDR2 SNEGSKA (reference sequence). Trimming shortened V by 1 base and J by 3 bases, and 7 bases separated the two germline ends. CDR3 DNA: TGCAGTGCTAGAGGGGGGGACTACAATGAGCAGTTCTTC. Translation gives CSARGGDYNEQFF.

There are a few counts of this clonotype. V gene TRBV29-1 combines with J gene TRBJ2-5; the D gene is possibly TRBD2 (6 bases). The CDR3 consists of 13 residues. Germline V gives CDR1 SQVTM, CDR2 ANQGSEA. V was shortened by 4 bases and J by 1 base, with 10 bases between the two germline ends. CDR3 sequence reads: CSVGRDFQETQYF. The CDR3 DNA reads TGCAGCGTTGGCAGGGACTTCCAAGAGACCCAGTACTTC.

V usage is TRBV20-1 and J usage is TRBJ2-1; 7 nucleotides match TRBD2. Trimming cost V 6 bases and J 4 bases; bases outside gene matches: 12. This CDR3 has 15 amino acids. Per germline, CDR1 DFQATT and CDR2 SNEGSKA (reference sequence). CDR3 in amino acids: CSAYKAGILYNEQFF. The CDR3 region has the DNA TGCAGTGCCTATAAAGCGGGGATACTGTACAATGAGCAGTTCTTC.

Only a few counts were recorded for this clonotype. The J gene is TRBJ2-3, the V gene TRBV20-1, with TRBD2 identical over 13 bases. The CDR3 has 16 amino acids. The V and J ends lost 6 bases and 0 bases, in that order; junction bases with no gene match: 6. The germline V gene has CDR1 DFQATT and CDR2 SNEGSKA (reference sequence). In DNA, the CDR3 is TGCAGTGCAACTCGGACTAGCGGGGGCAGCACAGATACGCAGTATTTT. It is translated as CSATRTSGGSTDTQYF.

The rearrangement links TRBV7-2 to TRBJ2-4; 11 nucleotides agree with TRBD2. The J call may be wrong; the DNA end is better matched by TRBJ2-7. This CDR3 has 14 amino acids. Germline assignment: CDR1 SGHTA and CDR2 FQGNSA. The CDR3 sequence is CASSAGLAVDEQYF. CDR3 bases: TGTGCCAGCAGCGCGGGACTAGCGGTTGACGAGCAGTACTTC.

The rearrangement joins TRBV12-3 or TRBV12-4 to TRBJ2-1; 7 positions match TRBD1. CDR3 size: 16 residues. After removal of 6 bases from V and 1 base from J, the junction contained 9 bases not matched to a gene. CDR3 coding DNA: TGTGCCAGCAGGAGTCAGGGGGTGGTATCCTACAATGAGCAGTTCTTC. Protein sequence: CASRSQGVVSYNEQFF.

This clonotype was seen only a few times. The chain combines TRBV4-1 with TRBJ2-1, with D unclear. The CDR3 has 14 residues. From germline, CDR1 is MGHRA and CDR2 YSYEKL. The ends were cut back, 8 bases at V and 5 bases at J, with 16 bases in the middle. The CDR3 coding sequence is TGCGCCAGCGCCGTGTTTGGGATGGACAATGAGCAGTTCTTC. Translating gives CASAVFGMDNEQFF.

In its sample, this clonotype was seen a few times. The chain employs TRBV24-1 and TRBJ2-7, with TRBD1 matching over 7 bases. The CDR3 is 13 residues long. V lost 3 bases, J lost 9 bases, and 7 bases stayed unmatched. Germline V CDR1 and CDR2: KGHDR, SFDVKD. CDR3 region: CATSDVTGDGQYF. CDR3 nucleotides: TGTGCCACCAGTGATGTAACAGGGGACGGGCAGTACTTC.

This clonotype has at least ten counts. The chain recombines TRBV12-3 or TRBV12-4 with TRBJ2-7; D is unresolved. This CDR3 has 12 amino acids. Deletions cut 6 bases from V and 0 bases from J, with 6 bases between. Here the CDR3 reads CASRAGSYEQYF. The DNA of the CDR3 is TGTGCCAGCAGAGCAGGCTCCTACGAGCAGTACTTC.

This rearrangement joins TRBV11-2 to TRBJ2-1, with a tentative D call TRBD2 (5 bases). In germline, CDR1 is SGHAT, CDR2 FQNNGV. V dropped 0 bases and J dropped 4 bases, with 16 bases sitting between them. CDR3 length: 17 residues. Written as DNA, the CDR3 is TGTGCCAGCAGCTTAGATCACGCGGCGGGCGCTTACAATGAGCAGTTCTTC. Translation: CASSLDHAAGAYNEQFF.

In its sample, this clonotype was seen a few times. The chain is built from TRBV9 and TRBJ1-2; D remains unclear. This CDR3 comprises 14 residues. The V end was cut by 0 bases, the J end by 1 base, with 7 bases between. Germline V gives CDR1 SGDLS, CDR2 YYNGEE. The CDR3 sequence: CASSVDLDNYGYTF. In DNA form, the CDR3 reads TGTGCCAGCAGCGTAGATCTGGATAACTATGGCTACACCTTC.

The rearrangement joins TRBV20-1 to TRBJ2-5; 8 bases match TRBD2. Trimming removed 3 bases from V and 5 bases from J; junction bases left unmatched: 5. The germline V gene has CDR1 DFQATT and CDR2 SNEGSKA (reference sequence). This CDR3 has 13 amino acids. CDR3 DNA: TGCAGTGCTAGTTTCGCTAGCGGGGAGACCCAGTACTTC. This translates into CSASFASGETQYF.

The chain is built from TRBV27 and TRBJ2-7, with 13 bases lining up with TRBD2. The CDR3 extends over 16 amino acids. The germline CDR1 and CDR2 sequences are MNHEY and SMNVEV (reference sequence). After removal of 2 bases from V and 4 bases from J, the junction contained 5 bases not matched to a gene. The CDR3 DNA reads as TGTGCCAGCAGTTTAGGACTAGCGGGAGCATTTTACGAGCAGTACTTC. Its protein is CASSLGLAGAFYEQYF.